This TCR beta chain was identified in a study of blood T cells in healthy people across ages. Whole-study results and caveats: Expanded clonotype changes were possibly confounded by unknown donor CMV status.

A second PCR of about 6 to 12 cycles used a sample-barcoded 5' primer and a J-beta primer mix. TCRdb reprocessed the 5' RACE reads via MiXCR and lists one record per CDR3 protein. The top ten hold over 2.5% of the sample, which has approximately 780,000 distinct CDR3 sequences, approximately 24% seen once. This clonotype was detected a few times. Antigen specificity is unknown. The junction had 11 bases not matched to a gene; V was cut back by 6 bases and J by 4 bases. The CDR3 extends over 15 amino acids. CDR1 and CDR2 from the germline V gene are SGHDN and FVKESK. This sample also appeared in a second study, on T cells of mothers and their children.

The rearrangement uses TRBV14 and TRBJ1-2; 7 positions match TRBD1. The TCR was taken from a boy younger than 18 in good health. Sequenced material: blood. CDR3 coding DNA: TGTGCCAGCAGTCGCGGACAGGACTTACTCTATGGCTACACCTTC. Residues: CASSRGQDLLYGYTF.